This T cell receptor (beta chain) was observed in a study of molecular identifiers for immune sequencing clone quantification. Study information: The replicate experiment used RNA from roughly 20,000 or 100,000 naive CD8 cells. This RNA was split into five aliquots, and four of them were sequenced. Notes on the study in general: Spiked Jurkat TCR RNA originating from one cell could reportedly be identified amid around 1 million naive cells. Clonotypes surpassing 20 RNA copies contained over 98% of effector molecules, versus under 1% in naive cells.

Germline V lookup: CDR1 MGHRA, CDR2 YSYEKL. This CDR3 contains 13 residues. With 7 bases removed from V and 2 bases from J, the gap between germline ends came to 10 bases. This clonotype qualifies as medium-sized. Its antigen is as yet unknown. Naive CD8 T cells were sorted, and the gate applied was CD8+CD4-CCR7+CD45RA+. TCRdb recomputed calls from the PCR reads with MiXCR, one row per CDR3 protein. The sample holds almost 20,000 distinct CDR3 sequences, 20% to 25% seen once. The sample taken for sequencing was naive CD8+ T cells from blood, with Jurkat cell RNA spiked in. Subset indicated: FACS-sorted CD8+CD4-CCR7+CD45RA+ naive T cells. This chain links TRBV4-1 with TRBJ2-3; D gene unclear. This receptor was taken from a human donor in good health. Some libraries in this study had Jurkat cell RNA spiked in. CDR3 loop: CASTSTYTDTQYF. The CDR3 nucleotides read TGCGCCAGCACCAGTACTTACACAGATACGCAGTATTTT.